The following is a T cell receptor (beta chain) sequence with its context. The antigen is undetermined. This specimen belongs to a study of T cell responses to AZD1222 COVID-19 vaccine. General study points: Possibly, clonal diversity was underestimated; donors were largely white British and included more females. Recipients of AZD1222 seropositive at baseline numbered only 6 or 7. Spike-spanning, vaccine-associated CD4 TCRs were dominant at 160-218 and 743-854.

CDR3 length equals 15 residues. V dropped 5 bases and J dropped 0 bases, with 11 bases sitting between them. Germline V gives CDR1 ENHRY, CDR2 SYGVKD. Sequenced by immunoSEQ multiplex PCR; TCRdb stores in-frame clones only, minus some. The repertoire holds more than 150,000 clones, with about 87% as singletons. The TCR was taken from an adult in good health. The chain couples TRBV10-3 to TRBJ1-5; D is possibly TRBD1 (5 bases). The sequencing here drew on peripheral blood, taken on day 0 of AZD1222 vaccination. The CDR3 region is CAISTDRNSNQPQHF. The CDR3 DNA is TGTGCCATCAGTACCGACAGAAATAGCAATCAGCCCCAGCATTTT.